Here is one T cell receptor (beta chain) with its context. Antigen specificity is unknown. The sample originates from a study of response to subunit inactivated influenza vaccine. Study-wide results and limits: Each seasonal influenza vaccination, the authors suggested, recruits few new T cells.

From the RT-PCR reads, TCRdb called clonotypes with MiXCR, one entry per CDR3 protein. The sample lists around 470,000 distinct CDR3 sequences, approximately 7.7% occurring once. Germline V gene lookup returns CDR1 MNHEY and CDR2 SVGEGT. J was trimmed by 5 bases and V by 0 bases; bases with no gene match: 4. The CDR3 consists of 16 residues. This sample comprised PBMCs from blood, obtained roughly 24 months after vaccination. The receptor comes from a man aged 50 to 75 who received an inactivated influenza vaccine. The V call is TRBV6-2 or TRBV6-3, the J call TRBJ2-2; 9 bases align to TRBD1. The DNA for the CDR3 is TGTGCCAGCAGTTACTCAGGGACAGGGCGGACCGGGGAGCTGTTTTTT. Its protein is CASSYSGTGRTGELFF.